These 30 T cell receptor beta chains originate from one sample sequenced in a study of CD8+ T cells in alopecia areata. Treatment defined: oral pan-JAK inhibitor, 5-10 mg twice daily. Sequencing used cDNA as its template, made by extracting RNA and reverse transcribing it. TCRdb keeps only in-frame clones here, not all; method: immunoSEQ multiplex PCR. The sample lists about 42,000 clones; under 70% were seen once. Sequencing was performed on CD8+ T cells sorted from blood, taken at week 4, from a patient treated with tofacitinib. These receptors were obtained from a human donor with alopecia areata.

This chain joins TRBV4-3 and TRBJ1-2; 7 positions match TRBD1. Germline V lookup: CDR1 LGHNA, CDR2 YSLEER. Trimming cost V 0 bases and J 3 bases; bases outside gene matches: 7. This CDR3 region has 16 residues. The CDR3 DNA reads TGCGCCAGCAGCCAAGAATTGAACGGACAGGACTATGGCTACACCTTC. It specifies CASSQELNGQDYGYTF.

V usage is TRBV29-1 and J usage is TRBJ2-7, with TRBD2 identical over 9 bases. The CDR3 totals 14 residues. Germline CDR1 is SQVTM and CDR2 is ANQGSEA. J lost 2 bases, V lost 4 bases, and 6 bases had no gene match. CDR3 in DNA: TGCAGCGTTGTTTCGGAGCGGGGGGCCTACGAGCAGTACTTC. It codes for CSVVSERGAYEQYF.

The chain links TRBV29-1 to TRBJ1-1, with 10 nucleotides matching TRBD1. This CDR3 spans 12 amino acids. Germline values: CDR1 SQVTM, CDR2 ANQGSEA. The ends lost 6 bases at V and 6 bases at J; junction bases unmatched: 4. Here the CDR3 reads CSVDRGPAEAFF. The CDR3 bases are TGCAGCGTAGACAGGGGGCCCGCTGAAGCTTTCTTT.

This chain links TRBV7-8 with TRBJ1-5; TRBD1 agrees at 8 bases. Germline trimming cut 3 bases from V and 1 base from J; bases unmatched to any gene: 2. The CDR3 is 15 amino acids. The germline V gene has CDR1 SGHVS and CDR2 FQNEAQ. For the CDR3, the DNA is TGTGCCAGCAGCTTGCGGACAGGGAGCAATCAGCCCCAGCATTTT. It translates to CASSLRTGSNQPQHF.

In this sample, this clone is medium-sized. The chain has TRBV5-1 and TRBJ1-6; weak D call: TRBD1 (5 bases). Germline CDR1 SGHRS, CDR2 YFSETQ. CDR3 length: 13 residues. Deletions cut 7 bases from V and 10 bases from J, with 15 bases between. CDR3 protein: CASRDAAGSPLHF. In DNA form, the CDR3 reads TGCGCCAGCCGGGACGCTGCCGGGTCACCCCTCCACTTT.

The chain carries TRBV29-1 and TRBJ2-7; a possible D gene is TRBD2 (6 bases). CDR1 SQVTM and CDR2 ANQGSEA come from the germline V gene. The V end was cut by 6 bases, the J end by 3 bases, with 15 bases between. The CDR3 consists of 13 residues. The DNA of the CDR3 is TGCAGCGTCCTTGGGGGGACGTTCTACGAGCAGTACTTC. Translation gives CSVLGGTFYEQYF.

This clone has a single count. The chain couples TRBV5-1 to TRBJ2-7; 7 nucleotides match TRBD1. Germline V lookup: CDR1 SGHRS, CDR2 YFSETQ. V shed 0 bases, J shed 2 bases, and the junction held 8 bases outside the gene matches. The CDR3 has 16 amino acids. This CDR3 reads CASSLEAGGPTYEQYF. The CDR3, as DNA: TGCGCCAGCAGCTTGGAGGCAGGGGGTCCTACCTACGAGCAGTACTTC.

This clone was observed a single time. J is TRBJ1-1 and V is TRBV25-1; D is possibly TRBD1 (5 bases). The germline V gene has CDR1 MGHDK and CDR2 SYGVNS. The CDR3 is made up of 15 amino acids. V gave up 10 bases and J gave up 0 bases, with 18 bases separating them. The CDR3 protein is CATRGVVTVNTEAFF. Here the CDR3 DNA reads TGTGCCACCAGAGGGGTGGTGACAGTGAACACTGAAGCTTTCTTT.

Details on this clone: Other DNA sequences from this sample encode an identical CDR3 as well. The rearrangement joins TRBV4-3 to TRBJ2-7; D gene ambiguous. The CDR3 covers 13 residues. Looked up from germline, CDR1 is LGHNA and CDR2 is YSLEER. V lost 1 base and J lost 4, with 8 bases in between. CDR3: CASSQAKGYEQYF. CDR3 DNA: TGCGCCAGCAGCCAAGCAAAAGGTTACGAGCAGTACTTC.

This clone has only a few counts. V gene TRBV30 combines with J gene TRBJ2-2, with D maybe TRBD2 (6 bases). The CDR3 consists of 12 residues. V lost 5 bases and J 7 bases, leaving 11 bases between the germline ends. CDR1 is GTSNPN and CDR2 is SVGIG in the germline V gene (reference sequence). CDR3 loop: CAWEYGGGELFF. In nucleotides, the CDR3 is TGTGCCTGGGAATACGGGGGCGGGGAGCTGTTTTTT.

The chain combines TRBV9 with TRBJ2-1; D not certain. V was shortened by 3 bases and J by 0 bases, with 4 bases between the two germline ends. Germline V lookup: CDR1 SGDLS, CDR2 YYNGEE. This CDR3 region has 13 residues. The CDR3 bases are TGTGCCAGCAGCGACAGCTCCTACAATGAGCAGTTCTTC. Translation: CASSDSSYNEQFF. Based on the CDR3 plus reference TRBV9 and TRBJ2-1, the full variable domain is DSGVTQTPKHLITATGQRVTLRCSPRSGDLSVYWYQQSLDQGLQFLIQYYNGEERAKGNILERFSAQQFPDLHSELNLSSLELGDSALYFCASSDSSYNEQFFGPGTRLTVL.

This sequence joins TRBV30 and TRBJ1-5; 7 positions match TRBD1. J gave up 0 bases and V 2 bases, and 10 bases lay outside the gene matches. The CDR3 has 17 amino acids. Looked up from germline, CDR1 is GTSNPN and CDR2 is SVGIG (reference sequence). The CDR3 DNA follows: TGTGCCTGGAGTCCCCCCGGGACAGTCTATAGCAATCAGCCCCAGCATTTT. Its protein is CAWSPPGTVYSNQPQHF.

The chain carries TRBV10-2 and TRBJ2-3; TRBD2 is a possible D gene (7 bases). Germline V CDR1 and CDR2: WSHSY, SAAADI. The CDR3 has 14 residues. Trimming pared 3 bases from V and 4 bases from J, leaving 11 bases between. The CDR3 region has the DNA TGCGCCAGCAGTGATGGCGGGGGCGCAGATACGCAGTATTTT. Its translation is CASSDGGGADTQYF.

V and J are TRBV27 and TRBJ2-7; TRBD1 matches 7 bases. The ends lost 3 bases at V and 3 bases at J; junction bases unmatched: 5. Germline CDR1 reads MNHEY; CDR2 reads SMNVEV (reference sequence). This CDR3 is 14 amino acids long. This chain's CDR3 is CASSFRDSNYEQYF. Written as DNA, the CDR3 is TGTGCCAGCAGTTTCCGGGACAGTAACTACGAGCAGTACTTC.

The CDR3 DNA reads as TGTGCCAGCACCACGGGCTGGAACCCAGAAAAACTGTTTTTT. It codes for CASTTGWNPEKLFF. The chain joins TRBV11-2 to TRBJ1-4; unclear D gene. CDR3 length: 14 residues. V was trimmed by 7 bases and J by 8 bases, leaving 17 bases between them. Germline assignment: CDR1 SGHAT and CDR2 FQNNGV.

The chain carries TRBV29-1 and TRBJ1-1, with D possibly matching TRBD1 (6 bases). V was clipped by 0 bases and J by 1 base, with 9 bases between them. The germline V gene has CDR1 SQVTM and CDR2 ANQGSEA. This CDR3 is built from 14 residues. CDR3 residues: CSVEDLGQNTEAFF. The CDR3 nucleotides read TGCAGCGTTGAAGATCTGGGACAGAACACTGAAGCTTTCTTT.

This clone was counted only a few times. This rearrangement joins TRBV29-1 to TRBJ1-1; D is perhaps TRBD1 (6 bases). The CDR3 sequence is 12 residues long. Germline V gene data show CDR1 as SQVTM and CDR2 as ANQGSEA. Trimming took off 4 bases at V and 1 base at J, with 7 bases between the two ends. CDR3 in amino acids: CSVVQGNTEAFF. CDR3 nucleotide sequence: TGCAGCGTTGTACAGGGGAACACTGAAGCTTTCTTT.

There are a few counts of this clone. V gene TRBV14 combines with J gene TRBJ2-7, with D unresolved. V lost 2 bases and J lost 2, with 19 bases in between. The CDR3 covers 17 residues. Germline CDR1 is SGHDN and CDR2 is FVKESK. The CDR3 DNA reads TGTGCCAGCAGCCAAACCATTACTCTCGATGGGGCCTACGAGCAGTACTTC. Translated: CASSQTITLDGAYEQYF.

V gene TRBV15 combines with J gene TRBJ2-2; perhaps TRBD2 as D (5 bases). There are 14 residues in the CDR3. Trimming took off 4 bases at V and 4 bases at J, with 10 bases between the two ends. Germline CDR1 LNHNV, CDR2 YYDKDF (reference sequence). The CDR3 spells CATSIEGGTGELFF. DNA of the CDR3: TGTGCCACCAGCATAGAGGGTGGCACCGGGGAGCTGTTTTTT.

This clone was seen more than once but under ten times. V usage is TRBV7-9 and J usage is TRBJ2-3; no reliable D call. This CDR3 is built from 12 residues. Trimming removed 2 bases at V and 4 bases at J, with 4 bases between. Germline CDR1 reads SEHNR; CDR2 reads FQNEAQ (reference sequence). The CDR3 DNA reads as TGTGCCAGCAGCTTACCCCCAGATACGCAGTATTTT. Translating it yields CASSLPPDTQYF.

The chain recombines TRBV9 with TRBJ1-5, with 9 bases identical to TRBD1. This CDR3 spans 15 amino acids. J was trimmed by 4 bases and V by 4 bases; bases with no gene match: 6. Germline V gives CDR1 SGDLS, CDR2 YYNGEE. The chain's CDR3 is CASSPSGQGNQPQHF. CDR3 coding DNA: TGTGCCAGCAGCCCTTCCGGACAGGGGAATCAGCCCCAGCATTTT.

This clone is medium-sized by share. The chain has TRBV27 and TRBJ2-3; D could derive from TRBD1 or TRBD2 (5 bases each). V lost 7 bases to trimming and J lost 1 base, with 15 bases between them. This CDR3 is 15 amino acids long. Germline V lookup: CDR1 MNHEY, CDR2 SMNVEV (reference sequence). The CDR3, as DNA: TGTGCCAGCACCCAACTCCGGGGCGGCACAGATACGCAGTATTTT. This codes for CASTQLRGGTDTQYF.

CDR3 sequence: CASSDVAGELFF. The DNA for the CDR3 is TGTGCCAGCAGCGATGTCGCCGGGGAGCTGTTTTTT. The J gene is TRBJ2-2, the V gene TRBV7-8; D ambiguous. The V gene lost 5 bases and the J gene lost 6 bases, with 7 bases spanning the gap. Germline V gene data show CDR1 as SGHVS and CDR2 as FQNEAQ. This CDR3 is 12 amino acids long.

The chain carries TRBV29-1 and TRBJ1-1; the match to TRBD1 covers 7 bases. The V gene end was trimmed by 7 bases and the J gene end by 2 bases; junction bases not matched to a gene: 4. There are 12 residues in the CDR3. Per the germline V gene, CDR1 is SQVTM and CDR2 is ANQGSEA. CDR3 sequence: CSGRQGNTEAFF. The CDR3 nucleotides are TGCAGCGGACGACAGGGTAACACTGAAGCTTTCTTT.

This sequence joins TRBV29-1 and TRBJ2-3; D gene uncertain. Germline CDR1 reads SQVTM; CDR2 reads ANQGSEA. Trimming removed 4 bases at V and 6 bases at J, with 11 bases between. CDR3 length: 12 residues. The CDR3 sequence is CSVVLDPDTQYF. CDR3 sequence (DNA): TGCAGCGTTGTTCTGGACCCCGATACGCAGTATTTT.

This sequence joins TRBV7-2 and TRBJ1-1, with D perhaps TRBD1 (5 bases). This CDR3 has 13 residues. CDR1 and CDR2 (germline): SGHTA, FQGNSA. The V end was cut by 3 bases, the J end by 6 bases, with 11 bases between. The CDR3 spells CASSFLRGPEAFF. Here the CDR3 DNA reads TGTGCCAGCAGCTTTTTGCGGGGACCTGAAGCTTTCTTT.

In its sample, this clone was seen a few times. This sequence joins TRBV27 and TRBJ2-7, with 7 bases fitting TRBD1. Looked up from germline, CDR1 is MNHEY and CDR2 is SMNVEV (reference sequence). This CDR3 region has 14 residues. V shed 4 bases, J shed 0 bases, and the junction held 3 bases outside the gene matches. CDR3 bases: TGTGCCAGCAGTTCCCGGGACAGCTCCTACGAGCAGTACTTC. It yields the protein CASSSRDSSYEQYF.

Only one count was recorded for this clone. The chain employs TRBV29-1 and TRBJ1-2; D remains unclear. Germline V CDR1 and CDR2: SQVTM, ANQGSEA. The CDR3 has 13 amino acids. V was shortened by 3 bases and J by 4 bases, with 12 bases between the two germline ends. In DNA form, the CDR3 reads TGCAGCGTTGAGGAGGGCGGTTCCTATGGCTACACCTTC. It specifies CSVEEGGSYGYTF.

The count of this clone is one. Written as DNA, the CDR3 is TGTGCCTCCGGGACGGCCATCTATGGCTACACCTTC. Translation: CASGTAIYGYTF. The chain joins TRBV30 to TRBJ1-2; the D gene is possibly TRBD1 (5 bases). This CDR3 region has 12 residues. Germline V gives CDR1 GTSNPN, CDR2 SVGIG (reference sequence). Deletions cut 7 bases from V and 4 bases from J, with 13 bases between. The variable domain in full, with the rest retrieved from reference TRBV30 and TRBJ1-2, is SQTIHQWPATLVQPVGSPLSLECTVEGTSNPNLYWYRQAAGRGLQLLFYSVGIGQISSEVPQNLSASRPQDRQFILSSKKLLLSDSGFYLCASGTAIYGYTFGSGTRLTVV.

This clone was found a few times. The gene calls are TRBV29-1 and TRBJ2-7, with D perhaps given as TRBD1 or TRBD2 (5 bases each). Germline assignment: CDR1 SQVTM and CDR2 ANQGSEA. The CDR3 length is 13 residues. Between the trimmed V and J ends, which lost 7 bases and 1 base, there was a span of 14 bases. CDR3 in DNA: TGCAGCGCTAACCGGGACGGGTCCTACGAGCAGTACTTC. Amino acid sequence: CSANRDGSYEQYF.